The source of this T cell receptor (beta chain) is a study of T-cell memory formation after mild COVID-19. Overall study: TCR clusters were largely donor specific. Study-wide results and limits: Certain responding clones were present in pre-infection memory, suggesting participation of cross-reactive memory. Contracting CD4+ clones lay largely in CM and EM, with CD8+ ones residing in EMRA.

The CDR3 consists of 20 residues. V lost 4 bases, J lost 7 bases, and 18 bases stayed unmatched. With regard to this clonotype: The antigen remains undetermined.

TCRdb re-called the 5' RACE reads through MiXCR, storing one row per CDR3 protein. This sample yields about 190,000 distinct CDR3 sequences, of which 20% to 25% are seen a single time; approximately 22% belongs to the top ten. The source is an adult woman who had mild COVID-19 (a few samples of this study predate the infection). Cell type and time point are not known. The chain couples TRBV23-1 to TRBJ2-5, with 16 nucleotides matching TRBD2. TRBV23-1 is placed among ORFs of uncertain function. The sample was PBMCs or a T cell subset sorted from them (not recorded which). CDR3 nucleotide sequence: TGCGCCAGCAGTCGGACAGACCCGGGACTAGCGGGAGGGAAAACCATGACCCAGTACTTC. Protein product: CASSRTDPGLAGGKTMTQYF.